These T cell receptor beta chains were read from a single sample in a study of cytomegalovirus exposure and HLA in healthy donors. Measured with immunoSEQ multiplex PCR; TCRdb has only the in-frame clones, and not every one. The data show 210,000 or so clones, with around 83% seen just once and about 1.4% held by the top ten. Sequencing input: PBMCs. The source of these receptors is a girl aged 10 to 17 in good health and CMV-seronegative. The CDR3 runs from the conserved cysteine through the conserved F or W. Fields, in order: J gene, D gene, clone size, V gene, CDR3 DNA, CDR3 protein. D genes are given only for firm matches. Expanded clones get a size class; other rows say once, few or many, or leave the size out.

J gene: TRBJ1-2
D gene: TRBD1
clone size: -
V gene: TRBV5-5
CDR3 DNA: TGTGCCAGCAGCTTGGCCTCGGGACAGGGGCCTAACTATGGCTACACCTTC
CDR3 protein: CASSLASGQGPNYGYTF

J gene: TRBJ1-1
D gene: -
clone size: -
V gene: TRBV19
CDR3 DNA: TGTGCCAGTAGCCAATTTTCAGGGCAGCGTCTTTATTTAGGTATGAACACTGAAGCTTTCTTT
CDR3 protein: CASSQFSGQRLYLGMNTEAFF

J gene: TRBJ2-7
D gene: -
clone size: -
V gene: TRBV28
CDR3 DNA: TGTGCCAGCAGTCGACGGACAGTTGAAGAGTACTTC
CDR3 protein: CASSRRTVEEYF

J gene: TRBJ1-2
D gene: -
clone size: -
V gene: TRBV28
CDR3 DNA: TGTGCCAGCAGTTTACTCCTTCAGAATTATGGCTACACCTTC
CDR3 protein: CASSLLLQNYGYTF

J gene: TRBJ2-7
D gene: TRBD1
clone size: -
V gene: TRBV7-2
CDR3 DNA: TGTGCCAGCAGCTTAGATAGCCGCTGGGGACAGGGTAACCACGAGCAGTACTTC
CDR3 protein: CASSLDSRWGQGNHEQYF

J gene: TRBJ1-3
D gene: -
clone size: -
V gene: TRBV18
CDR3 DNA: TGTGCCAGCTCACCGCGCGAGACTTCCAGCTCTGGAAACACCATATATTTT
CDR3 protein: CASSPRETSSSGNTIYF

J gene: TRBJ1-2
D gene: -
clone size: -
V gene: TRBV6-5
CDR3 DNA: TGTGCCAGCAGTTACTCGACGGGGGGCCACTATGGCTACACCTTC
CDR3 protein: CASSYSTGGHYGYTF

J gene: TRBJ2-7
D gene: -
clone size: -
V gene: TRBV5-1
CDR3 DNA: TGCGCCAGCAGCTTGAACGGGGTTTACGAGCAGTACTTC
CDR3 protein: CASSLNGVYEQYF

J gene: TRBJ2-7
D gene: -
clone size: -
V gene: TRBV7-2
CDR3 DNA: TGTGCCAGCAGCTTTCGGGACTTCGCTCCCTACGAGCAGTACTTC
CDR3 protein: CASSFRDFAPYEQYF

J gene: TRBJ1-5
D gene: -
clone size: -
V gene: TRBV4-3
CDR3 DNA: TGCGCCAGCAGCCAAGATAGGCAACTAATGCAGCCCCAGCATTTT
CDR3 protein: CASSQDRQLMQPQHF

J gene: TRBJ1-2
D gene: TRBD1
clone size: -
V gene: TRBV11-2
CDR3 DNA: TGTGCCAGCAGTTTAACCGGGACAGGGTGGTACACCTTC
CDR3 protein: CASSLTGTGWYTF

J gene: TRBJ2-1
D gene: TRBD2
clone size: -
V gene: TRBV7-2
CDR3 DNA: TGTGCCAGCAGCAGCAGCGTCGGGGGGGGCTACAATGAGCAGTTCTTC
CDR3 protein: CASSSSVGGGYNEQFF

J gene: TRBJ1-2
D gene: -
clone size: -
V gene: TRBV2
CDR3 DNA: TGTGCCAGGATACCCACAGGGCTTGCCGGCGGCTACACCTTC
CDR3 protein: CARIPTGLAGGYTF

J gene: TRBJ1-2
D gene: -
clone size: -
V gene: TRBV6-5
CDR3 DNA: TGTGCCAGCCGTATCGGGGGGTTTGGCCAGAATGGCTACACCTTC
CDR3 protein: CASRIGGFGQNGYTF

J gene: TRBJ1-5
D gene: -
clone size: -
V gene: TRBV19
CDR3 DNA: TGTGCCAGTATCCCTAGGATAAACGCGAATCAGCCCCAGCATTTT
CDR3 protein: CASIPRINANQPQHF

J gene: TRBJ2-7
D gene: -
clone size: -
V gene: TRBV6-5
CDR3 DNA: TGTGCCAGCAGCCCCCGGGCGGGTTCCTACGAGCAGTACTTC
CDR3 protein: CASSPRAGSYEQYF

J gene: TRBJ2-7
D gene: TRBD2
clone size: once
V gene: TRBV4-2
CDR3 DNA: TGTGCCAGCAGCCCCCAACTAGCGGATTCCTACGAGCAGTACTTC
CDR3 protein: CASSPQLADSYEQYF

J gene: TRBJ2-6
D gene: TRBD1
clone size: -
V gene: TRBV29-1
CDR3 DNA: TGCAGCGTTGGGGACAGACTCTCTGGGGCCAACGTCCTGACTTTC
CDR3 protein: CSVGDRLSGANVLTF

J gene: TRBJ2-2
D gene: -
clone size: once
V gene: TRBV9
CDR3 DNA: TGTGCCAGCAGCGTAGGCCAATGGGGCCTGAAGTCCGGGGAGCTGTTTTTT
CDR3 protein: CASSVGQWGLKSGELFF

J gene: TRBJ1-1
D gene: -
clone size: -
V gene: TRBV19
CDR3 DNA: TGTGCCAGTAGTACCCCCGCCAGGGAACTGAACACTGAAGCTTTCTTT
CDR3 protein: CASSTPARELNTEAFF

J gene: TRBJ2-5
D gene: -
clone size: -
V gene: TRBV21-1
CDR3 DNA: TGTGCCAGCAGCAAGGGGACTAGCGGGAGTTTGGAGACCCAGTACTTC
CDR3 protein: CASSKGTSGSLETQYF

J gene: TRBJ2-7
D gene: TRBD2
clone size: once
V gene: TRBV5-1
CDR3 DNA: TGCGCCAGCAGCTTGGTGGCTAGCGGGAGCTCCTACGAGCAGTACTTC
CDR3 protein: CASSLVASGSSYEQYF

J gene: TRBJ2-5
D gene: TRBD1
clone size: once
V gene: TRBV7-8
CDR3 DNA: TGTGCCAGCAGCCTGACAGGGCTGGAGACCCAGTACTTC
CDR3 protein: CASSLTGLETQYF

J gene: TRBJ1-4
D gene: -
clone size: -
V gene: TRBV2
CDR3 DNA: TGTGCCAGCAGTGACACCATGGACAGATCGGGGGGAAAACTGTTTTTT
CDR3 protein: CASSDTMDRSGGKLFF

J gene: TRBJ2-7
D gene: -
clone size: -
V gene: TRBV5-1
CDR3 DNA: TGCGCCAGCAGCTTACAGGGTTCCTCCGAGCAGTACTTC
CDR3 protein: CASSLQGSSEQYF

J gene: TRBJ1-1
D gene: -
clone size: -
V gene: TRBV5-1
CDR3 DNA: TGCGCCAGCAGACCTACAGGATTTACTGAAGCTTTCTTT
CDR3 protein: CASRPTGFTEAFF

J gene: TRBJ1-1
D gene: -
clone size: -
V gene: TRBV5-1
CDR3 DNA: TGCGCCAGCAGGATGCGAACTAGTGACATGAACACTGAAGCTTTCTTT
CDR3 protein: CASRMRTSDMNTEAFF

J gene: TRBJ2-7
D gene: TRBD2
clone size: -
V gene: TRBV28
CDR3 DNA: TGTGCCAGCACCGACGGGGGGGAGAGCTCCTACGAGCAGTACTTC
CDR3 protein: CASTDGGESSYEQYF

J gene: TRBJ1-1
D gene: -
clone size: -
V gene: TRBV7-2
CDR3 DNA: TGTGCCAGCAGGGCCACTACCTTCGGTGTTCGTTCCGAGGCTGAAGCTTTCTTT
CDR3 protein: CASRATTFGVRSEAEAFF

J gene: TRBJ2-1
D gene: TRBD1
clone size: -
V gene: TRBV29-1
CDR3 DNA: TGCAGCGTTGAACCAGGGGGCCGACTGAGCTCCTACAATGAGCAGTTCTTC
CDR3 protein: CSVEPGGRLSSYNEQFF

J gene: TRBJ1-6
D gene: TRBD1
clone size: -
V gene: TRBV6-5
CDR3 DNA: TGTGCCAGCAGTCTCTCCGGGACAGGTGATTCACCCCTCCACTTT
CDR3 protein: CASSLSGTGDSPLHF

J gene: TRBJ2-3
D gene: -
clone size: -
V gene: TRBV9
CDR3 DNA: TGTGCCAGCAGCGTGGGAGGGGGTGAAGATACGCAGTATTTT
CDR3 protein: CASSVGGGEDTQYF

J gene: TRBJ2-7
D gene: TRBD1
clone size: -
V gene: TRBV23-1
CDR3 DNA: TGCGCCAGCAGTCAATCGAATGGAAGTAGGTACTCGGGACAGGGTTTGCCCTACGAGCAGTACTTC
CDR3 protein: CASSQSNGSRYSGQGLPYEQYF

J gene: TRBJ1-1
D gene: -
clone size: -
V gene: TRBV19
CDR3 DNA: TGTGCCAGTAGTATCCCAGACACTGAAGCTTTCTTT
CDR3 protein: CASSIPDTEAFF

J gene: TRBJ1-1
D gene: -
clone size: -
V gene: TRBV28
CDR3 DNA: TGTGCCATCAGAGGTATTCAACAGGACGGAGAGGACACTGAAGCTTTCTTT
CDR3 protein: CAIRGIQQDGEDTEAFF

J gene: TRBJ1-1
D gene: -
clone size: -
V gene: TRBV5-8
CDR3 DNA: TGTGCCAGCAGCCAGGGTCGCGAGCGGGTCACTGAAGCTTTCTTT
CDR3 protein: CASSQGRERVTEAFF

J gene: TRBJ1-5
D gene: -
clone size: -
V gene: TRBV30
CDR3 DNA: TGTGCCTATGCGATCATGGGGACATTCAATCAGCCCCAGCATTTT
CDR3 protein: CAYAIMGTFNQPQHF

J gene: TRBJ1-4
D gene: TRBD1
clone size: few
V gene: TRBV7-3
CDR3 DNA: TGTGCCAGCAGCTTGACAGGGTCCGCTAATGAAAAACTGTTTTTT
CDR3 protein: CASSLTGSANEKLFF

J gene: TRBJ1-2
D gene: TRBD1
clone size: -
V gene: TRBV27
CDR3 DNA: TGTGCCAGCAGTTTGGGCCAGGGGGGCTATGGCTACACCTTC
CDR3 protein: CASSLGQGGYGYTF

J gene: TRBJ1-2
D gene: -
clone size: -
V gene: TRBV19
CDR3 DNA: TGTGCCAGTAGTAAACAGGGTAACTATGGCTACACCTTC
CDR3 protein: CASSKQGNYGYTF

J gene: TRBJ1-2
D gene: TRBD1
clone size: -
V gene: TRBV7-9
CDR3 DNA: TGTGCCAGCAGCCGCCCCCGGACAGGGGGCGACGGCTACACCTTC
CDR3 protein: CASSRPRTGGDGYTF

J gene: TRBJ1-1
D gene: -
clone size: -
V gene: TRBV28
CDR3 DNA: TGTGCCAGCAGTCTTCAACATGTGGGAGGGAACACTGAAGCTTTCTTT
CDR3 protein: CASSLQHVGGNTEAFF

J gene: TRBJ2-7
D gene: TRBD1
clone size: -
V gene: TRBV2
CDR3 DNA: TGTGCCAGCAGAGACAGGGTCACATACCCTAGCGAGCAGTACTTC
CDR3 protein: CASRDRVTYPSEQYF

J gene: TRBJ1-4
D gene: TRBD1
clone size: -
V gene: TRBV18
CDR3 DNA: TGTGCCAGCTCACAAGGGGGCGGTGAAAAACTGTTTTTT
CDR3 protein: CASSQGGGEKLFF

J gene: TRBJ2-1
D gene: -
clone size: -
V gene: TRBV1
CDR3 DNA: TGCACCAGCAGCCAAGAAGTCCCGGGACTAGCGCCCGATGAGCAGTTCTTC
CDR3 protein: CTSSQEVPGLAPDEQFF